Following are 29 T cell receptor beta chains from one sample sequenced in a study of T cell responses to AZD1222 COVID-19 vaccine. Repertoires were generated with immunoSEQ multiplex PCR, while TCRdb's copy carries only in-frame clones and drops some. Of some 90,000 clones detected, roughly 89% appear once; the ten largest clones hold roughly 4.9%. This material consisted of peripheral blood, taken 28 days after the second AZD1222 dose. These receptors all stem from an adult who received the AZD1222 COVID-19 vaccine.

This clone was detected only once. The chain employs TRBV3-1 (or the pseudogene TRBV3-2) and TRBJ2-1; D could derive from TRBD1 or TRBD2 (5 bases each). Germline CDR1 is LGHDT and CDR2 is YNNKEL (reference sequence). The V and J ends lost 5 bases and 9 bases respectively, with 14 bases between them. The CDR3 sequence is 13 residues long. As DNA, the CDR3 is TGTGCCAGCAGCTACGTCGAGAGGGGTGAGCAGTTCTTC. It is translated as CASSYVERGEQFF.

The chain joins TRBV7-2 to TRBJ2-1; 8 bases fit TRBD1. There are 14 residues in the CDR3. Germline trimming cut 5 bases from V and 7 bases from J; bases unmatched to any gene: 7. Germline CDR1 SGHTA, CDR2 FQGNSA. The CDR3 spells CASSRGQEANEQFF. DNA of the CDR3: TGTGCCAGCAGCCGGGGACAGGAGGCTAATGAGCAGTTCTTC.

V is TRBV3-1 (or the pseudogene TRBV3-2) and J is TRBJ2-7; D tentatively fits TRBD1 or TRBD2 (5 bases each). Trimming pared 3 bases from V and 7 bases from J, leaving 19 bases between. The germline CDR1 and CDR2 sequences are LGHDT and YNNKEL (reference sequence). This CDR3 is built from 15 residues. In DNA form, the CDR3 reads TGTGCCAGCAGCCATAGGGGTACTAGGCTGGTGGAGCAGTACTTC. This gives the protein CASSHRGTRLVEQYF.

The J gene is TRBJ1-5, the V gene TRBV2; TRBD1 aligns across 7 bases. CDR3 length equals 14 residues. CDR1 SNHLY and CDR2 FYNNEI come from the germline V gene. V dropped 6 bases and J dropped 7; count of bases not matched to a gene: 9. The CDR3 DNA follows: TGTGCCAGCAGGGTGACAGGGTCGGGGCAGCCCCAGCATTTT. It specifies CASRVTGSGQPQHF.

The chain links TRBV6-5 to TRBJ2-3; TRBD2 aligns across 13 bases. The CDR3 consists of 15 residues. The germline gives CDR1 MNHEY, CDR2 SVGAGI. J lost 3 bases, V lost 10 bases, and 7 bases had no gene match. The CDR3 protein is CATTSGGAGTDTQYF. CDR3 nucleotides: TGTGCCACCACTAGCGGGGGGGCGGGAACAGATACGCAGTATTTT.

The rearrangement uses TRBV27 and TRBJ2-4; 7 bases map to TRBD1. Germline loops: CDR1 MNHEY, CDR2 SMNVEV (reference sequence). The CDR3 consists of 14 residues. The junction had 9 bases not matched to a gene; V was cut back by 4 bases and J by 9 bases. In nucleotides, the CDR3 is TGTGCCAGCAGTTCCGGAGACAGGGTCGGCATTCAGTACTTC. Encoded protein: CASSSGDRVGIQYF.

This chain connects TRBV29-1 to TRBJ1-6; no clear D gene. V was pared by 4 bases and J by 7 bases, with 11 bases between. CDR1 and CDR2 (germline): SQVTM, ANQGSEA. The CDR3 loop spans 13 amino acids. The DNA for the CDR3 is TGCAGCGTTGGGGAGGGAACCAATTCACCCCTCCACTTT. Encoded protein: CSVGEGTNSPLHF.

The V and J genes are TRBV11-2 and TRBJ2-3; 15 bases match TRBD2. This CDR3 spans 18 amino acids. Per germline, CDR1 SGHAT and CDR2 FQNNGV. V was pared by 5 bases and J by 0 bases, with 6 bases of the junction left unmatched. The CDR3 region has the DNA TGTGCCAGCAGCCAAGGGACTAGCGGGGGGCGGAGCACAGATACGCAGTATTTT. It encodes CASSQGTSGGRSTDTQYF. Full variable domain (outside the CDR3, taken from reference TRBV11-2 and TRBJ2-3): EAGVAQSPRYKIIEKRQSVAFWCNPISGHATLYWYQQILGQGPKLLIQFQNNGVVDDSQLPKDRFSAERLKGVDSTLKIQPAKLEDSAVYLCASSQGTSGGRSTDTQYFGPGTRLTVL.

This chain links TRBV19 with TRBJ1-2; a weak D match, TRBD1 (6 bases). Germline CDR1 reads LNHDA; CDR2 reads SQIVND (reference sequence). V lost 4 bases and J lost 1, with 10 bases in between. The CDR3 is made up of 14 amino acids. CDR3 amino acids: CASSTDRINYGYTF. The CDR3, as DNA: TGTGCCAGTAGTACGGACAGAATTAACTATGGCTACACCTTC.

The gene calls are TRBV19 and TRBJ1-2; D unresolved. CDR3 length equals 15 residues. Germline V lookup: CDR1 LNHDA, CDR2 SQIVND (reference sequence). The germline V and J ends were trimmed by 7 bases and 2 bases, with 17 bases remaining between them. In DNA form, the CDR3 reads TGTGCCAGTAACCCCCGGGCAGAGCTAAACTATGGCTACACCTTC. Translation gives CASNPRAELNYGYTF.

J is TRBJ2-7 and V is TRBV6-5; TRBD1 might be the D (6 bases). This CDR3 comprises 14 residues. Per germline, CDR1 MNHEY and CDR2 SVGAGI. Trimming took off 6 bases at V and 6 bases at J, with 18 bases between the two ends. CDR3 DNA: TGTGCCAGCAGGTCCGGGACACCGAGGTCCGAGCAGTACTTC. This gives the protein CASRSGTPRSEQYF.

This chain uses TRBV28 with TRBJ2-3, with D unresolved. The CDR3 is 12 amino acids. V shed 3 bases and J shed 4 bases, with 5 bases lying between them. Germline CDR1 reads MDHEN; CDR2 reads SYDVKM. CDR3 coding DNA: TGTGCCAGCAGTTTTGGGTCAGATACGCAGTATTTT. Translation gives CASSFGSDTQYF.

V usage is TRBV7-9 and J usage is TRBJ1-2; D unresolved. Germline loops: CDR1 SEHNR, CDR2 FQNEAQ (reference sequence). The CDR3 extends over 12 amino acids. Trimming took 1 base from V and 8 from J, leaving 8 bases between them. The CDR3 region is CASSLDVTGYTF. The CDR3 bases are TGTGCCAGCAGCTTAGATGTAACGGGCTACACCTTC. The variable domain in full, completed from reference TRBV7-9 and TRBJ1-2, reads DTGVSQNPRHKITKRGQNVTFRCDPISEHNRLYWYRQTLGQGPEFLTYFQNEAQLEKSRLLSDRFSAERPKGSFSTLEIQRTEQGDSAMYLCASSLDVTGYTFGSGTRLTVV.

The chain carries TRBV27 and TRBJ2-5; D may be TRBD2 (7 bases). V lost 3 bases and J 2 bases, leaving 13 bases between the germline ends. The CDR3 covers 15 residues. Germline V gene data show CDR1 as MNHEY and CDR2 as SMNVEV (reference sequence). The CDR3 DNA reads TGTGCCAGCAGTTTGGCCGGGGGGCCTCAAGAGACCCAGTACTTC. Its protein is CASSLAGGPQETQYF.

Only one count was recorded for this clone. The chain uses TRBV14 and TRBJ1-2; 9 bases are a match to TRBD1. V shed 4 bases and J 5 bases; nucleotides not matched to a gene: 8. CDR1 is SGHDN, CDR2 FVKESK, per germline. CDR3 length: 15 amino acids. The CDR3 sequence: CASSPRDRAVYGYTF. CDR3 DNA: TGTGCCAGCAGCCCCCGGGACAGGGCTGTATATGGCTACACCTTC.

The chain couples TRBV5-1 to TRBJ1-1; no firm D call. There are 14 residues in the CDR3. Trimming took off 5 bases at V and 0 bases at J, with 11 bases between the two ends. Germline loops: CDR1 SGHRS, CDR2 YFSETQ. Here the CDR3 DNA reads TGCGCCAGCAGGGGAGAGTTTGTGAACACTGAAGCTTTCTTT. Protein: CASRGEFVNTEAFF.

The V gene is TRBV5-1, the J gene TRBJ2-7; 9 positions match TRBD1. Germline V gene sequence: CDR1 SGHRS, CDR2 YFSETQ. The junction had 13 bases not matched to a gene; V was cut back by 2 bases and J by 7 bases. The CDR3 covers 16 residues. CDR3 sequence: CASSFRPGQGSEEQYF. The CDR3 DNA reads TGCGCCAGCAGCTTCCGACCCGGACAGGGGTCAGAAGAGCAGTACTTC.

V gene TRBV19 combines with J gene TRBJ2-2; 13 nucleotides line up with TRBD2. The germline V gene encodes CDR1 LNHDA and CDR2 SQIVND (reference sequence). V lost 3 bases, J lost 0 bases, and 13 bases stayed unmatched. The CDR3 is 21 amino acids. The CDR3 loop is CASSIRRVKLAGGPNTGELFF. Written as DNA, the CDR3 is TGTGCCAGTAGTATCAGGAGGGTTAAACTAGCGGGGGGGCCGAACACCGGGGAGCTGTTTTTT. The variable domain in full, with the rest retrieved from reference TRBV19 and TRBJ2-2, is DGGITQSPKYLFRKEGQNVTLSCEQNLNHDAMYWYRQDPGQGLRLIYYSQIVNDFQKGDIAEGYSVSREKKESFPLTVTSAQKNPTAFYLCASSIRRVKLAGGPNTGELFFGEGSRLTVL.

This sequence joins TRBV27 and TRBJ1-5, with 8 bases identical to TRBD1. The germline gives CDR1 MNHEY, CDR2 SMNVEV (reference sequence). The CDR3 length is 15 residues. The V gene end was trimmed by 6 bases and the J gene end by 4 bases; junction bases not matched to a gene: 8. CDR3 protein: CASSLRQGWNQPQHF. CDR3 DNA sequence: TGTGCCAGCAGCCTCCGACAGGGGTGGAATCAGCCCCAGCATTTT.

The chain uses TRBV3-1 (or the pseudogene TRBV3-2) and TRBJ2-7; the match to TRBD1 covers 9 bases. The CDR3 length is 16 residues. CDR1 and CDR2 (germline): LGHDT, YNNKEL (reference sequence). The ends lost 3 bases at V and 5 bases at J; junction bases unmatched: 11. The CDR3 region has the DNA TGTGCCAGCAGCCACAGCCTACCGGGACAGGGAAACGAGCAGTACTTC. Its translation is CASSHSLPGQGNEQYF.

The genes are TRBV19 and TRBJ1-4; D is possibly TRBD1 (5 bases). Trimming took 8 bases from V and 2 from J, leaving 18 bases between them. This CDR3 contains 16 residues. The germline V gene has CDR1 LNHDA and CDR2 SQIVND (reference sequence). This CDR3 is CASGYGRERTNEKLFF. The CDR3 DNA reads TGTGCCAGTGGATACGGCAGGGAGAGGACTAATGAAAAACTGTTTTTT.

J is TRBJ2-1 and V is TRBV10-3; D call uncertain. V shed 0 bases and J shed 5 bases, with 11 bases lying between them. This CDR3 is 15 amino acids long. The germline V gene encodes CDR1 ENHRY and CDR2 SYGVKD. As DNA, the CDR3 is TGTGCCATCAGTGAGTCGACCGGCAATCACAATGAGCAGTTCTTC. Translated, it gives CAISESTGNHNEQFF.

This chain connects TRBV19 to TRBJ2-3; perhaps TRBD1 as D (5 bases). The CDR3 is 16 residues long. V lost 0 bases and J 4 bases, leaving 14 bases between the germline ends. From germline, CDR1 is LNHDA and CDR2 SQIVND (reference sequence). CDR3 sequence (DNA): TGTGCCAGTAGTATAGATCTTCCCAGCAGGGCAGATACGCAGTATTTT. It is translated as CASSIDLPSRADTQYF.

The V and J genes are TRBV20-1 and TRBJ2-7; TRBD2 matches at 7 bases. Germline V CDR1 and CDR2: DFQATT, SNEGSKA (reference sequence). V lost 6 bases to trimming and J lost 4 bases; unmatched junction nucleotides: 3. The CDR3 has 11 residues. Here the CDR3 reads CSAGEGYEQYF. CDR3 bases: TGCAGTGCCGGGGAGGGGTACGAGCAGTACTTC.

The chain recombines TRBV3-1 (or the pseudogene TRBV3-2) with TRBJ2-3; D is undetermined. V dropped 3 bases and J dropped 1 base, with 14 bases sitting between them. The V gene's germline CDR1 is LGHDT and CDR2 YNNKEL (reference sequence). The CDR3 runs 16 residues. CDR3 residues: CASSHRSKYGTDTQYF. The CDR3 DNA sequence: TGTGCCAGCAGCCATCGGAGTAAATATGGCACAGATACGCAGTATTTT.

This rearrangement joins TRBV5-1 to TRBJ1-6; D is perhaps TRBD1 (6 bases). Trimming left V 1 base short and J 7 bases short, with 15 bases between. This CDR3 is 16 amino acids long. Germline V gives CDR1 SGHRS, CDR2 YFSETQ. CDR3 DNA: TGCGCCAGCAGCTTGCGGCCGGGGGCAGGGAATTCACCCCTCCACTTT. Its protein product is CASSLRPGAGNSPLHF.

The V and J genes are TRBV2 and TRBJ1-2; D ambiguous. CDR3 length: 12 amino acids. V was clipped by 3 bases and J by 4 bases, with 6 bases between them. Germline CDR1 is SNHLY and CDR2 is FYNNEI. This CDR3 reads CASSDAGYGYTF. The CDR3 coding sequence is TGTGCCAGCAGTGACGCGGGCTATGGCTACACCTTC.

The chain links TRBV7-9 to TRBJ2-7, with 9 bases matching TRBD1. The CDR3 loop spans 15 amino acids. Per the germline V gene, CDR1 is SEHNR and CDR2 is FQNEAQ (reference sequence). J was trimmed by 0 bases and V by 4 bases; bases with no gene match: 4. The DNA for the CDR3 is TGTGCCAGCAGCTCACGGGACAGGGCCTCCTACGAGCAGTACTTC. As protein: CASSSRDRASYEQYF. Looking up the rest from reference TRBV7-9 and TRBJ2-7 gives the full variable domain: DTGVSQNPRHKITKRGQNVTFRCDPISEHNRLYWYRQTLGQGPEFLTYFQNEAQLEKSRLLSDRFSAERPKGSFSTLEIQRTEQGDSAMYLCASSSRDRASYEQYFGPGTRLTVT.

The V gene is TRBV7-2, the J gene TRBJ2-2; TRBD1 matches 7 bases. V dropped 5 bases and J dropped 5; count of bases not matched to a gene: 8. This CDR3 comprises 15 residues. Germline-derived CDR1 and CDR2 are SGHTA and FQGNSA. The CDR3 DNA follows: TGTGCCAGCAGCCCACAGGGGTTAGGAACCGGGGAGCTGTTTTTT. This translates into CASSPQGLGTGELFF.